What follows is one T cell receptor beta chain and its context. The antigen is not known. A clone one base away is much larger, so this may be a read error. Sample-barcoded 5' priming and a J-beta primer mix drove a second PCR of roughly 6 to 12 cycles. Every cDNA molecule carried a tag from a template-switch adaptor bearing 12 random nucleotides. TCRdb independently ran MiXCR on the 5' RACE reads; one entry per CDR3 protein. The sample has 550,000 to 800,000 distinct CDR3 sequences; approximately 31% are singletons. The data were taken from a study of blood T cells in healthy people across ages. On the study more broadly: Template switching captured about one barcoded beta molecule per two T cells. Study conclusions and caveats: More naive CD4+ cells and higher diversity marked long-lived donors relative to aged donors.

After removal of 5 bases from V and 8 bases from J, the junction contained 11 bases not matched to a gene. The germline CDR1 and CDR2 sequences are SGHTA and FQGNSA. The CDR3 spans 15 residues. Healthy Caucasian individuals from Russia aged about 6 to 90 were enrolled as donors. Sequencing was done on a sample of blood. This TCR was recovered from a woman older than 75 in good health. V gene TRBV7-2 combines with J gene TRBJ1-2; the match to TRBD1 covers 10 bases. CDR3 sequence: CASSPQTGGEMGYTF. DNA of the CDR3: TGTGCCAGCAGCCCTCAGACAGGGGGCGAGATGGGCTACACCTTC.